The clone carrying this TCR beta chain was seen a few times. The authors ran a second PCR of about 6 to 11 cycles using a sample-barcoded 5' primer and a J-beta primer mix. TCRdb recomputed calls from the 5' RACE reads with MiXCR, one row per CDR3 protein. The sample has 1,500,000 or so distinct CDR3 sequences; around 59% are singletons. This sample stems from a study of blood T cells in healthy people across ages. Germline CDR1 SEHNR, CDR2 FQNEAQ (reference sequence). V was clipped by 5 bases and J by 2 bases, with 15 bases between them. The CDR3 has 15 amino acids. This clonotype was sampled from a man aged 18 to 29 in good health. The rearrangement joins TRBV7-9 to TRBJ2-5; D remains ambiguous. The sequenced material came from blood. CDR3 sequence reads: CASSDGVAAQETQYF. As DNA, the CDR3 is TGTGCCAGCAGCGATGGGGTGGCAGCGCAAGAGACCCAGTACTTC.